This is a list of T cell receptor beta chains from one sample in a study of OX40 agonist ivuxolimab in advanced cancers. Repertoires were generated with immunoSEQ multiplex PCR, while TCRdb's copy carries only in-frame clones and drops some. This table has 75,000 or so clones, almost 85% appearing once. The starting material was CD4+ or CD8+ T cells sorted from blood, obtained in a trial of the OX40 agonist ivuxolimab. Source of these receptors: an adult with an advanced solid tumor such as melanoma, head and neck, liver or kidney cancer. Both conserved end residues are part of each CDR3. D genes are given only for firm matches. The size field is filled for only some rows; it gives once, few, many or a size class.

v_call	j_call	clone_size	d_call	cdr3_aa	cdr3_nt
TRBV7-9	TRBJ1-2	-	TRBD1	CASSLVGQGASGYTF	TGTGCCAGCAGCTTAGTGGGACAGGGGGCGTCTGGCTACACCTTC
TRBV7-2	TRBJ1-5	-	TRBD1	CASSWTGGNQPQHF	TGTGCCAGCAGCTGGACAGGGGGCAATCAGCCCCAGCATTTT
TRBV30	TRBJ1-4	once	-	CAWRNDGSTNEKLFF	TGTGCCTGGAGAAATGACGGTTCAACTAATGAAAAACTGTTTTTT
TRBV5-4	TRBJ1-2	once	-	CASSLVGQGRYGYTF	TGTGCCAGCAGCTTGGTGGGCCAGGGCCGCTATGGCTACACCTTC
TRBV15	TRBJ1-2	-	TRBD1	CATSRGGQGAYGYTF	TGTGCCACCAGCAGAGGCGGACAGGGGGCTTATGGCTACACCTTC
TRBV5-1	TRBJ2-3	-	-	CASSFGAGADTQYF	TGCGCCAGCAGCTTTGGGGCGGGCGCAGATACGCAGTATTTT
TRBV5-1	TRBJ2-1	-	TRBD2	CASSFSGGNYNEQFF	TGCGCCAGCAGCTTTAGCGGGGGCAACTACAATGAGCAGTTCTTC
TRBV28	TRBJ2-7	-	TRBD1	CASFSAGQGLYEQYF	TGTGCCAGCTTTAGTGCGGGACAGGGTCTTTACGAGCAGTACTTC
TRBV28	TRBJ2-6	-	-	CASSLMKTGANVLTF	TGTGCCAGCAGTTTGATGAAGACCGGGGCCAACGTCCTGACTTTC
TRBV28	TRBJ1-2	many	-	CASSIGGTPSRGYTF	TGTGCCAGCAGTATAGGCGGGACTCCCTCAAGGGGCTACACCTTC
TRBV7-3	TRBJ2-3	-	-	CASSLNDYTDTQYF	TGTGCCAGCAGCTTAAATGACTATACAGATACGCAGTATTTT
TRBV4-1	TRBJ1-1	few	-	CASSPRGNTEAFF	TGCGCCAGCAGCCCGCGGGGGAACACTGAAGCTTTCTTT
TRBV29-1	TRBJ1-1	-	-	CSTKTDMNTEAFF	TGCAGCACCAAGACAGACATGAACACTGAAGCTTTCTTT
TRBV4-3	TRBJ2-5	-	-	CASSQDQGWGETQYF	TGCGCCAGCAGCCAAGATCAAGGCTGGGGGGAGACCCAGTACTTC
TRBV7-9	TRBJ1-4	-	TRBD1	CASSLLNTDRHKKLFF	TGTGCCAGCAGCTTACTCAACACGGACAGGCATAAAAAACTGTTTTTT
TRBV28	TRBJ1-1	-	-	CASSLNERGLNTEAFF	TGTGCCAGCAGTTTAAATGAGCGGGGGCTGAACACTGAAGCTTTCTTT
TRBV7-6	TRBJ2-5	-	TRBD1	CASSQGGIQETQYF	TGTGCCAGCAGTCAAGGGGGCATTCAAGAGACCCAGTACTTC
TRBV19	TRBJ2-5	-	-	CASSRRRNQETQYF	TGTGCCAGTAGTCGACGGCGTAACCAAGAGACCCAGTACTTC
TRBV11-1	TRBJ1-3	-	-	CASSSWFGGDSGNTIYF	TGTGCCAGCAGCTCTTGGTTCGGAGGCGACTCTGGAAACACCATATATTTT
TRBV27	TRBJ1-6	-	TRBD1	CASSFKLPGQGSSPLHF	TGTGCCAGCAGTTTTAAGCTCCCGGGACAGGGCAGTTCACCCCTCCACTTT
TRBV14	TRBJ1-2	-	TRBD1	CASSQDAGARGSGYTF	TGTGCCAGCAGCCAAGATGCGGGGGCCAGGGGGTCTGGCTACACCTTC
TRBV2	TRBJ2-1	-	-	CASSEFAGIPYNEQFF	TGTGCCAGCAGTGAATTCGCAGGGATCCCCTACAATGAGCAGTTCTTC
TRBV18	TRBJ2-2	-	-	CASSPALRKNTGELFF	TGTGCCAGCTCACCCGCTTTACGGAAGAACACCGGGGAGCTGTTTTTT
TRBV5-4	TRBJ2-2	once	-	CAWGRQGNTGELFF	TGTGCCTGGGGCCGGCAGGGAAACACCGGGGAGCTGTTTTTT
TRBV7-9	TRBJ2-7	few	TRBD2	CASSLRGGSIEQYF	TGTGCCAGCAGCCTCCGGGGAGGGTCGATCGAGCAGTACTTC
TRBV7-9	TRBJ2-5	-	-	CASSLRGRGETQYF	TGTGCCAGCAGCTTACGGGGGCGCGGGGAGACCCAGTACTTC
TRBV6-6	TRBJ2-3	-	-	CASSTVLDTQYF	TGTGCCAGCAGTACGGTTTTAGATACGCAGTATTTT
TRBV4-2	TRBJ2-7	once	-	CASSQGGEYEQYF	TGTGCCAGCAGCCAGGGCGGAGAATACGAGCAGTACTTC
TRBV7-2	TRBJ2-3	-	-	CASSLDGWGTDTQYF	TGTGCCAGCAGCTTAGACGGGTGGGGCACAGATACGCAGTATTTT
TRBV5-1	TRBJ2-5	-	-	CASSLGNGGQETQYF	TGCGCCAGCAGCTTGGGGAACGGCGGACAAGAGACCCAGTACTTC
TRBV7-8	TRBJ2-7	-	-	CASSSPNDYEQYF	TGTGCCAGCAGCTCTCCGAATGATTACGAGCAGTACTTC
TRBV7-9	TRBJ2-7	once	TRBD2	CASSPGTSYEQYF	TGTGCCAGCAGCCCCGGGACTAGCTACGAGCAGTACTTC
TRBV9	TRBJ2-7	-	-	CASSPRGGVLVNEQYF	TGTGCCAGCAGCCCGCGAGGGGGGGTATTAGTCAACGAGCAGTACTTC
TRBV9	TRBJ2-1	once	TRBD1	CASSVEDRGVQFF	TGTGCCAGCAGCGTAGAGGACAGGGGGGTGCAGTTCTTC
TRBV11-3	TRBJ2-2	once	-	CASSLGVPGELFF	TGTGCCAGCAGCTTAGGCGTCCCCGGGGAGCTGTTTTTT
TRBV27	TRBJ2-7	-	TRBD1	CASSASATGGGEQYF	TGTGCCAGCAGTGCCTCCGCGACAGGGGGCGGTGAGCAGTACTTC
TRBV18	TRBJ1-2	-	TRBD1	CASSPRQGAFGDYGYTF	TGTGCCAGCTCACCGAGGCAGGGGGCTTTTGGGGACTATGGCTACACCTTC